The present entry profiles one T cell receptor beta chain with its context. This record comes from a study of shared clonotypes between healthy human individuals. The assay was immunoSEQ multiplex PCR, and TCRdb's table has in-frame clones only and misses some. Here the sample spans about 1 million clones, around 74% being singletons. The CDR3 runs to 14 residues. Germline CDR1 reads MNHNS; CDR2 reads SASEGT. Trimming removed 8 bases at V and 8 bases at J, with 18 bases between. Sequencing was done on a sample of memory CD4+ T cells sorted from blood. This sample's subset: CD45RA-negative fraction. The TCR was taken from a man between 18 and 35 years old in good health. The J gene is TRBJ1-4, the V gene TRBV6-1; a weak D match, TRBD1 (6 bases). The CDR3 DNA is TGTGCCAGCGGAGTTGGGGGGCGGATCGAAAAACTGTTTTTT. Its protein is CASGVGGRIEKLFF.